The 13 T cell receptor beta chains below all came from one sample that was sequenced in a study of cytomegalovirus exposure and HLA in healthy donors. 60 Vbeta and 13 Jbeta primers were used in PCR. Method: immunoSEQ multiplex PCR; TCRdb's copy keeps in-frame clones and lacks some. Here the sample table reports over 65,000 clones. Sequencing was done on a sample of PBMCs. These receptors all come from a man aged 25 to 40 in good health and CMV-seronegative.

This chain joins TRBV27 and TRBJ2-1; a possible D gene is TRBD1 (6 bases). V lost 6 bases to trimming and J lost 8 bases, with 14 bases between them. Germline CDR1 reads MNHEY; CDR2 reads SMNVEV (reference sequence). The CDR3 consists of 13 residues. The CDR3 region has the DNA TGTGCCAGCAGCTTCCAACAGGGTGATGAGCAGTTCTTC. Protein: CASSFQQGDEQFF.

This chain links TRBV7-6 with TRBJ2-7; the D gene is possibly TRBD1 (5 bases). The germline V gene has CDR1 SGHVS and CDR2 FNYEAQ. V gave up 3 bases and J gave up 3 bases, with 12 bases separating them. This CDR3 is built from 14 residues. The CDR3 sequence: CASSFQTGSYEQYF. For the CDR3, the DNA is TGTGCCAGCAGCTTCCAAACAGGAAGCTACGAGCAGTACTTC. Full variable domain (remainder filled in from reference TRBV7-6 and TRBJ2-7): GAGVSQSPRYKVTKRGQDVALRCDPISGHVSLYWYRQALGQGPEFLTYFNYEAQQDKSGLPNDRFSAERPEGSISTLTIQRTEQRDSAMYRCASSFQTGSYEQYFGPGTRLTVT.

This chain links TRBV7-9 with TRBJ1-1; unclear D gene. From germline, CDR1 is SEHNR and CDR2 FQNEAQ (reference sequence). The CDR3 totals 15 residues. Trimming took 1 base from V and 0 from J, leaving 9 bases between them. CDR3 loop: CASSLGHELNTEAFF. CDR3 coding DNA: TGTGCCAGCAGCTTAGGTCATGAGTTGAACACTGAAGCTTTCTTT.

The chain carries TRBV11-2 and TRBJ1-1; D might be TRBD1 (5 bases). The germline V and J ends were trimmed by 3 bases and 1 base, with 12 bases remaining between them. This CDR3 contains 15 residues. The V gene's germline CDR1 is SGHAT and CDR2 FQNNGV. CDR3 bases: TGTGCCAGCAGCTTGATAACAGGTCAGAACACTGAAGCTTTCTTT. It translates to CASSLITGQNTEAFF. The entire variable domain, with the rest obtained from reference TRBV11-2 and TRBJ1-1, is as follows: EAGVAQSPRYKIIEKRQSVAFWCNPISGHATLYWYQQILGQGPKLLIQFQNNGVVDDSQLPKDRFSAERLKGVDSTLKIQPAKLEDSAVYLCASSLITGQNTEAFFGQGTRLTVV.

The chain has TRBV30 and TRBJ2-2, with 9 bases that match TRBD2. CDR3 length equals 17 residues. Germline CDR1 reads GTSNPN; CDR2 reads SVGIG (reference sequence). V shed 1 base, J shed 1 base, and the junction held 7 bases outside the gene matches. The CDR3 is CAWSGLTSGLNTGELFF. The CDR3 nucleotides read TGTGCCTGGAGTGGATTGACTAGCGGCCTGAACACCGGGGAGCTGTTTTTT.

This rearrangement joins TRBV4-1 to TRBJ2-2; D remains unclear. Germline V gene lookup returns CDR1 MGHRA and CDR2 YSYEKL. The length of the CDR3 is 16 residues. V was trimmed by 1 base and J by 4 bases, leaving 13 bases between them. This CDR3 is CASSQVDMGITGELFF. The DNA for the CDR3 is TGCGCCAGCAGCCAAGTTGATATGGGCATCACCGGGGAGCTGTTTTTT.

The J gene is TRBJ2-1, the V gene TRBV6-4, with 10 positions matching TRBD2. The CDR3 runs 15 residues. The V segment lost 0 bases and the J segment 4 bases; nucleotides outside the gene matches: 0. Germline V gene sequence: CDR1 MRHNA, CDR2 SNTAGT. CDR3 in amino acids: CASSDSTSGYNEQFF. The CDR3 nucleotides are TGTGCCAGCAGTGACTCGACTAGCGGGTACAATGAGCAGTTCTTC.

V usage is TRBV20-1 and J usage is TRBJ2-7, with D possibly matching TRBD1 (5 bases). CDR1 and CDR2 from the germline V gene are DFQATT and SNEGSKA (reference sequence). The CDR3 runs 11 residues. V dropped 7 bases and J dropped 4 bases, with 11 bases sitting between them. CDR3 residues: CSVLSGYEQYF. The CDR3 coding sequence is TGCAGTGTTTTATCAGGGTACGAGCAGTACTTC.

The rearrangement joins TRBV7-8 to TRBJ2-1, with TRBD1 identical over 7 bases. The CDR3 sequence is 17 residues long. With V trimmed by 5 bases and J by 0 bases, 10 bases remained unmatched. Germline V lookup: CDR1 SGHVS, CDR2 FQNEAQ. This CDR3 reads CASSREGQGDSYNEQFF. The CDR3, as DNA: TGTGCCAGCAGCCGAGAGGGCCAGGGGGACTCCTACAATGAGCAGTTCTTC.

The chain combines TRBV5-1 with TRBJ2-5; 10 bases align to TRBD2. V trimming: 5 bases; J trimming: 4 bases; junction bases outside the gene matches: 11. The CDR3 is 16 amino acids. From germline, CDR1 is SGHRS and CDR2 YFSETQ. CDR3 residues: CASRMVLAGSGETQYF. Written as DNA, the CDR3 is TGCGCCAGCAGGATGGTACTAGCGGGATCAGGAGAGACCCAGTACTTC.

The J gene is TRBJ1-1, the V gene TRBV7-4; 7 nucleotides line up with TRBD1. J gave up 4 bases and V 5 bases, and 10 bases lay outside the gene matches. Germline V gene data show CDR1 as SGHVT and CDR2 as SQSDAQ. There are 15 residues in the CDR3. The CDR3 sequence is CASSPKGAAGTEAFF. The DNA of the CDR3 is TGTGCCAGCAGCCCGAAGGGGGCGGCCGGCACTGAAGCTTTCTTT.

The chain couples TRBV7-2 to TRBJ2-7, with a tentative D call TRBD1 (6 bases). The V end lost 1 base, the J end lost 2 bases, and 12 bases lay between the germline ends. The CDR3 sequence is 15 residues long. CDR1 is SGHTA, CDR2 FQGNSA, per germline. CDR3 nucleotide sequence: TGTGCCAGCAGCTTAGTTCGGACAGAGACCTACGAGCAGTACTTC. Amino acid sequence: CASSLVRTETYEQYF.

The chain is built from TRBV19 and TRBJ2-1; possibly TRBD1 for D (6 bases). CDR3 length equals 15 residues. V was cut by 10 bases and J by 6 bases, with 22 bases left in between. Germline loops: CDR1 LNHDA, CDR2 SQIVND (reference sequence). The CDR3 DNA sequence: TGTGCCACGGCCCCAACAGGGTTCTGGCGCAATGAGCAGTTCTTC. It yields the protein CATAPTGFWRNEQFF.